Below are 2 T cell receptor beta chains sequenced from a single sample in a study of T-cell memory formation after mild COVID-19. MiXCR was run by TCRdb on the 5' RACE reads, yielding one entry per CDR3 protein. The table has under 300,000 distinct CDR3 sequences, approximately 9% seen once. The sequenced material came from PBMCs or a T cell subset sorted from them (not recorded which). These receptors came from a man between 18 and 29 years old who had mild COVID-19 (a few samples of this study predate the infection). Cell type and time point are not known.

The table lists this clonotype with many counts. The V call is TRBV10-3, the J call TRBJ1-1; D is unresolved. The germline V and J ends were trimmed by 6 bases and 1 base, with 6 bases remaining between them. Germline V gene data show CDR1 as ENHRY and CDR2 as SYGVKD. There are 12 residues in the CDR3. The CDR3 sequence: CAIREGNTEAFF. CDR3 DNA: TGTGCCATCAGGGAGGGGAACACTGAAGCTTTCTTT.

This clonotype was picked up a small number of times. This rearrangement joins TRBV27 to TRBJ2-7; 7 positions agree with TRBD1. The V and J ends lost 2 bases and 5 bases, in that order; junction bases with no gene match: 6. This CDR3 region has 14 residues. The germline gives CDR1 MNHEY, CDR2 SMNVEV (reference sequence). The CDR3 loop reads CASSLRQGTHEQYF. The CDR3 nucleotides read TGTGCCAGCAGTTTAAGACAGGGCACACACGAGCAGTACTTC.